This T cell receptor beta chain comes out of a study of T cell changes during pregnancy in multiple sclerosis. TCRdb's copy holds only in-frame clones and misses some; the assay was immunoSEQ multiplex PCR. Found here are about 57,000 clones, under 95% of them singletons; the top ten hold 3% to 4%. This TCR came from a female donor in good health, enrolled as a control in a pregnancy study. The sequenced sample was peripheral blood, obtained after pregnancy.

Here the CDR3 reads CASSLGRAKNIQYF. DNA for the CDR3: TGTGCCAGCAGCTTAGGGAGAGCCAAAAACATTCAGTACTTC. The gene calls are TRBV5-6 and TRBJ2-4; D perhaps matches TRBD2 (5 bases). The CDR3 covers 14 residues. Trimming took off 2 bases at V and 0 bases at J, with 6 bases between the two ends. The germline V gene has CDR1 SGHDT and CDR2 YYEEEE.